This T cell receptor beta chain comes out of a study of blood T cell repertoires in COVID-19. Background on the study: COVID-19 samples, acute and convalescent, were from the United States, Italy and Spain. Nucleic acid was either cDNA or gDNA, and it came from T cells, B-cell-depleted T cells, or PBMCs.

Study processing details: Estimation of nucleated cell counts was performed using reference gene primer amplification. Method: immunoSEQ multiplex PCR; TCRdb's copy keeps in-frame clones and lacks some. V, J and clone size reflect that table, while D and trimming were determined from the DNA. There are just over 90,000 clones in the sample; roughly 88% occur only once, and approximately 1.5% lies in the top ten. Per germline, CDR1 MNHEY and CDR2 SVGEGT. The length of the CDR3 is 15 residues. V lost 2 bases and J lost 2, with 13 bases in between. The V gene is TRBV6-2 or TRBV6-3, the J gene TRBJ2-7; TRBD1 is a possible D gene (6 bases). The clonotype was recovered from a human donor with active COVID-19. The donor label of this sample is uncertain. The specimen sequenced was peripheral blood. CDR3 DNA sequence: TGTGCCAGCAGTTACCGGGGCACAGGGCCCTACGAGCAGTACTTC. Translated: CASSYRGTGPYEQYF.